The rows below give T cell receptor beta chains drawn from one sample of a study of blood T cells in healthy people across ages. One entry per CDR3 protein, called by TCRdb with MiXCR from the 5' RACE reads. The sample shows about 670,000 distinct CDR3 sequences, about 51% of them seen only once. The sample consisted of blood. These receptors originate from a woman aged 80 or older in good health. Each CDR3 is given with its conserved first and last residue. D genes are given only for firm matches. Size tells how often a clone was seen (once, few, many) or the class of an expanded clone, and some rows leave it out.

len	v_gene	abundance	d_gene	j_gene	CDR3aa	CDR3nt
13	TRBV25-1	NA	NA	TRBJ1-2	CASSAAADYGYTF	TGTGCCAGTAGCGCCGCGGCAGACTATGGCTACACCTTC
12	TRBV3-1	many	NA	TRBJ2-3	CASSQVGDTQYF	TGTGCCAGCAGCCAAGTGGGAGATACGCAGTATTTT
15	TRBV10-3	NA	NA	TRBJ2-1	CAISDWAGTYNEQFF	TGTGCCATCAGTGACTGGGCGGGGACCTACAATGAGCAGTTCTTC
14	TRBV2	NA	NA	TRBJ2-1	CASNGGGSYNEQFF	TGTGCCAGCAATGGCGGTGGCTCCTACAATGAGCAGTTCTTC
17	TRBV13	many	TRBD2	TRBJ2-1	CASSSNTGTSGYNEQFF	TGTGCCAGCAGCTCCAATACCGGGACTAGCGGCTACAATGAGCAGTTCTTC
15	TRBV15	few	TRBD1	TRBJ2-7	CATSYGQGGSYEQYF	TGTGCCACCAGTTACGGACAGGGAGGTAGTTACGAGCAGTACTTC
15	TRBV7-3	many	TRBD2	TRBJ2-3	CASSKTSRGTDTQYF	TGTGCCAGCAGTAAGACTAGCCGGGGGACAGATACGCAGTATTTT
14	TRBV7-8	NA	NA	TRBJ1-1	CASSSRPPDTEAFF	TGTGCCAGCAGCTCCCGGCCTCCGGACACTGAAGCTTTCTTT
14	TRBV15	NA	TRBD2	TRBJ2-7	CATSDKRESHEQYF	TGTGCCACCAGCGATAAGCGGGAGTCCCACGAGCAGTACTTC
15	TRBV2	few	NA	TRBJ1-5	CASSFSQGRNQPQHF	TGTGCCAGCAGTTTCTCCCAGGGGCGGAATCAGCCCCAGCATTTT
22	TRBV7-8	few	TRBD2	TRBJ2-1	CASSLGGRFGLAGVTSYNEQFF	TGTGCCAGCAGCTTAGGGGGACGTTTCGGACTAGCGGGGGTTACCTCCTACAATGAGCAGTTCTTC
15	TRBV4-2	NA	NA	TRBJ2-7	CASSQVQDSTDEQYF	TGTGCCAGCAGCCAAGTCCAGGACTCCACCGACGAGCAGTACTTC
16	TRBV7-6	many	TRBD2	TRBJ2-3	CASSPKTSGRTDTQYF	TGTGCCAGCAGCCCAAAGACTAGCGGGCGCACAGATACGCAGTATTTT
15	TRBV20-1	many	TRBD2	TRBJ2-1	CSARDGLAGYNEQFF	TGCAGTGCTAGAGATGGGCTAGCGGGGTACAATGAGCAGTTCTTC
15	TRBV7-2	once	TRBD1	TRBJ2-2	CARSLGGTLTGELFF	TGTGCCAGAAGCTTAGGGGGCACACTCACCGGGGAGCTGTTTTTT
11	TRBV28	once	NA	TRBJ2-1	CASSFRCWQFF	TGTGCCAGCAGCTTTAGGTGTTGGCAGTTCTTC
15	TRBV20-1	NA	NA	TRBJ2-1	CSAHSQGWGDNEQFF	TGCAGTGCACACTCGCAGGGCTGGGGAGACAATGAGCAGTTCTTC
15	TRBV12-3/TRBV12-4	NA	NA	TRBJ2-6	CATTTGRSGANVLTF	TGTGCCACTACTACCGGACGCTCTGGGGCCAACGTCCTGACTTTC
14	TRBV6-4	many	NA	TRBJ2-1	CASSDTEAYNEQFF	TGTGCCAGCAGTGACACAGAGGCCTACAATGAGCAGTTCTTC
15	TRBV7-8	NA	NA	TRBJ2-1	CASSLVAEDYNEQFF	TGTGCCAGCAGCTTAGTAGCGGAGGACTACAATGAGCAGTTCTTC
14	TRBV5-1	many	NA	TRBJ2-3	CASSLEASRDTQYF	TGCGCCAGCAGCTTGGAGGCTAGCCGAGATACGCAGTATTTT
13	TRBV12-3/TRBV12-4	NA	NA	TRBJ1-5	CASSFGIVQPQHF	TGTGCCAGCAGTTTCGGGATAGTCCAGCCCCAGCATTTT
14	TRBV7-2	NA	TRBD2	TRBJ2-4	CASSVASGKNIQYF	TGTGCCAGCAGCGTAGCTAGCGGGAAAAACATTCAGTACTTC
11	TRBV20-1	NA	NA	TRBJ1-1	CSARGWTEAFF	TGCAGTGCCAGGGGTTGGACTGAAGCTTTCTTT
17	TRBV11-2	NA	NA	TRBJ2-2	CASSFRALLSATGELFF	TGTGCCAGCAGCTTTCGGGCGCTCCTCTCCGCCACCGGGGAGCTGTTTTTT
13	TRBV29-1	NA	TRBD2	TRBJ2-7	CSVFSGRSYEQYF	TGCAGCGTATTTAGCGGGCGCTCCTACGAGCAGTACTTC
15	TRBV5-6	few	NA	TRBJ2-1	CASSFRGFAYNEQFF	TGTGCCAGCAGCTTTAGGGGGTTCGCCTACAATGAGCAGTTCTTC
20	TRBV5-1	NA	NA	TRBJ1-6	CASSLAVEGSTSSYNSPLHF	TGCGCCAGCAGCTTGGCCGTCGAGGGTTCGACCTCCTCCTATAATTCACCCCTCCACTTT
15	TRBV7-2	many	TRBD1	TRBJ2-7	CASSSDRGWRHEQYF	TGTGCCAGCAGCTCAGACAGGGGATGGAGACACGAGCAGTACTTC
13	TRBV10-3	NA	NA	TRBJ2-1	CAISESDGRKQFF	TGTGCCATCAGTGAGTCGGACGGGCGGAAGCAGTTCTTC
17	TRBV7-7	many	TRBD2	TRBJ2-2	CASSISGLAGSTGELFF	TGTGCCAGCAGCATATCGGGACTAGCGGGATCGACCGGGGAGCTGTTTTTT
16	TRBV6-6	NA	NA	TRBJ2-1	CASSLPPGASIYEQFF	TGTGCCAGCAGCCTCCCCCCGGGGGCGTCTATCTATGAGCAGTTCTTC
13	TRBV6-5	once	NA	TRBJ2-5	CASSYSGGETQYF	TGTGCCAGCAGTTACTCAGGTGGGGAGACCCAGTACTTC
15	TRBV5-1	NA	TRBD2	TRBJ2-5	CASSTGLAGNNEQYF	TGCGCCAGCAGCACCGGACTAGCGGGAAACAATGAGCAGTACTTC
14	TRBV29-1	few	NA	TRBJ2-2	CSVVTSMVPGELFF	TGCAGCGTTGTAACTAGCATGGTGCCCGGGGAGCTGTTTTTT
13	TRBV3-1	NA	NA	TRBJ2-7	CASSQDRTYGQYF	TGTGCCAGCAGCCAAGACCGGACGTATGGGCAGTACTTC
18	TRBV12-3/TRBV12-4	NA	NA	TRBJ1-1	CASSLGRDIFSFFAEAFF	TGTGCCAGCAGTTTGGGAAGGGACATCTTCTCTTTCTTCGCTGAAGCTTTCTTT
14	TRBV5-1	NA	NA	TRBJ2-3	CASSLAGIRDTQYF	TGCGCCAGCAGCTTGGCTGGTATTCGGGATACGCAGTATTTT
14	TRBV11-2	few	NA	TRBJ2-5	CASSPAGSKETQYF	TGTGCCAGCAGCCCAGCGGGTTCTAAAGAGACCCAGTACTTC
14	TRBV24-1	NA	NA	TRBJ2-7	CATSDPELYNEQYF	TGTGCCACCAGTGACCCCGAATTATACAATGAGCAGTACTTC
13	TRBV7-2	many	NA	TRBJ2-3	CATATGYTDTQYF	TGTGCCACCGCCACGGGGTACACAGATACGCAGTATTTT
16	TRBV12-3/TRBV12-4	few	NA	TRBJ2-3	CASSPLGLVPPDTQYF	TGTGCCAGCAGTCCCTTGGGGCTAGTTCCCCCAGATACGCAGTATTTT
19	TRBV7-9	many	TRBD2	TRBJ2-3	CASSPRDLLREASTDTQYF	TGTGCCAGCAGCCCCCGGGACTTGTTGCGGGAGGCTAGCACAGATACGCAGTATTTT
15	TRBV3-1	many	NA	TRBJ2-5	CASSQEVSRMGGQYF	TGTGCCAGCAGCCAAGAAGTCTCGCGGATGGGTGGCCAGTACTTC
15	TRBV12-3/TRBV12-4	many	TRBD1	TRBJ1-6	CASSLLGQYNSPLHF	TGTGCCAGCAGTTTGTTGGGACAGTATAATTCACCCCTCCACTTT
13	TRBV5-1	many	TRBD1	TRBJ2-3	CASRDRVTDTQYF	TGCGCCAGCCGGGACAGGGTGACAGATACGCAGTATTTT
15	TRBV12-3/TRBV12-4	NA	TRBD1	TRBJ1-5	CASSKQGAPNQPQHF	TGTGCCAGCAGTAAACAGGGGGCTCCCAATCAGCCCCAGCATTTT
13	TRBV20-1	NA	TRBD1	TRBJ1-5	CSARQGYNQPQHF	TGCAGTGCTCGACAGGGGTACAATCAGCCCCAGCATTTT
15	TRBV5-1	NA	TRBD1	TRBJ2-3	CASSLSSKQGDTQYF	TGCGCCAGCAGTCTTAGCTCTAAACAGGGGGATACGCAGTATTTT
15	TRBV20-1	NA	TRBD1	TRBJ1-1	CSANPQGTAGSEAFF	TGCAGTGCTAACCCGCAAGGGACAGCGGGAAGTGAAGCTTTCTTT
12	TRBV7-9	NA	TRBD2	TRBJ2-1	CASSGGVNEQFF	TGTGCCAGCAGCGGGGGGGTCAATGAGCAGTTCTTC
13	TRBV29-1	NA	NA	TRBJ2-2	CSVSAVDTGELFF	TGCAGCGTTTCGGCAGTCGACACCGGGGAGCTGTTTTTT
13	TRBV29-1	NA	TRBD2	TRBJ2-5	CSVDGGNQETQYF	TGCAGCGTTGACGGGGGGAACCAAGAGACCCAGTACTTC